Presented here are 2 T cell receptor beta chains from one specimen sequenced in a study of blood T cells in healthy people across ages. Together with a sample-barcoded 5' primer, a J-beta primer mix was included in a second PCR lasting roughly 6 to 12 cycles. TCRdb reprocessed the 5' RACE reads with MiXCR, giving one entry per CDR3 protein. The sample records under 800,000 distinct CDR3 sequences, 20% to 25% being singletons. Sequencing input: blood. Source of these receptors: a man aged 65 to 85 in good health.

This clonotype showed up just a few times. The chain combines TRBV3-1 with TRBJ2-2, with 11 positions matching TRBD2. The CDR3 length is 15 residues. The germline V gene has CDR1 LGHDT and CDR2 YNNKEL (reference sequence). V trimming: 6 bases; J trimming: 5 bases; junction bases outside the gene matches: 5. This chain's CDR3 is CASSTSGSGTGELFF. The DNA for the CDR3 is TGTGCCAGCAGTACTAGCGGGAGTGGTACCGGGGAGCTGTTTTTT.

This clonotype has only a few counts. The chain links TRBV6-1 to TRBJ2-4; 12 bases are shared with TRBD2. This CDR3 is built from 18 residues. V was clipped by 6 bases and J by 4 bases; unmatched bases: 13. Germline V gene sequence: CDR1 MNHNS, CDR2 SASEGT. The CDR3 sequence is CASSRGTSGLKVKNIQYF. CDR3 nucleotides: TGTGCCAGCAGCCGCGGGACTAGCGGGCTGAAGGTGAAAAACATTCAGTACTTC.